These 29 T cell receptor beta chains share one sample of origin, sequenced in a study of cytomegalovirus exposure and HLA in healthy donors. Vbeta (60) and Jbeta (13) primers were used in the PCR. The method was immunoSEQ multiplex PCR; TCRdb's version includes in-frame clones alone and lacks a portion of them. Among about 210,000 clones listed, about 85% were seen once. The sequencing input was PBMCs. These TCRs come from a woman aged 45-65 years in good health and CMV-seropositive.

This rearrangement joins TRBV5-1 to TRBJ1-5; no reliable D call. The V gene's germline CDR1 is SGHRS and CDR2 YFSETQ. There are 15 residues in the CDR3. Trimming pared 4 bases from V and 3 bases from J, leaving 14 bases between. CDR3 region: CASSMIPGLNQPQHF. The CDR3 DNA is TGCGCCAGCAGCATGATACCGGGTCTCAATCAGCCCCAGCATTTT. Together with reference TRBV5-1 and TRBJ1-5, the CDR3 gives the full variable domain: KAGVTQTPRYLIKTRGQQVTLSCSPISGHRSVSWYQQTPGQGLQFLFEYFSETQRNKGNFPGRFSGRQFSNSRSEMNVSTLELGDSALYLCASSMIPGLNQPQHFGDGTRLSIL.

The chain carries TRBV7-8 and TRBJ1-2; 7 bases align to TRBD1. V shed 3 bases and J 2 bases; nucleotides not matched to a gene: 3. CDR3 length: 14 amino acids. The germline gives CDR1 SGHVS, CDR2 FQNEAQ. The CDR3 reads CASSFGQANYGYTF. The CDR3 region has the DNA TGTGCCAGCAGCTTCGGACAGGCGAACTATGGCTACACCTTC.

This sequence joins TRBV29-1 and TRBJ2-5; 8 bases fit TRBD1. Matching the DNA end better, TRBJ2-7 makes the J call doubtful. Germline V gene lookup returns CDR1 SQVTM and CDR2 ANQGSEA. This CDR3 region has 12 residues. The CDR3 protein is CSVGQGFYEQYF. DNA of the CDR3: TGCAGCGTAGGACAGGGTTTCTACGAGCAGTACTTC.

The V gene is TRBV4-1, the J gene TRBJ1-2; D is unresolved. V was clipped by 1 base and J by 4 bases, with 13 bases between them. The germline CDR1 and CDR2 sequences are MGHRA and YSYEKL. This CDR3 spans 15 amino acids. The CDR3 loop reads CASSQGRSQGYGYTF. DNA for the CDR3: TGCGCCAGCAGCCAAGGGAGGAGTCAAGGCTATGGCTACACCTTC.

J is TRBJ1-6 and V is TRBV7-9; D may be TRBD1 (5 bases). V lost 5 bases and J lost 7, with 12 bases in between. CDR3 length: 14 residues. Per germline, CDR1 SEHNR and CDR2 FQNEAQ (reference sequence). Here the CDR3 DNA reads TGTGCCAGCAGCACGCAGGGCAGCAATTCACCCCTCCACTTT. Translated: CASSTQGSNSPLHF. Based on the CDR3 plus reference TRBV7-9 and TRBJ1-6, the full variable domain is DTGVSQNPRHKITKRGQNVTFRCDPISEHNRLYWYRQTLGQGPEFLTYFQNEAQLEKSRLLSDRFSAERPKGSFSTLEIQRTEQGDSAMYLCASSTQGSNSPLHFGNGTRLTVT.

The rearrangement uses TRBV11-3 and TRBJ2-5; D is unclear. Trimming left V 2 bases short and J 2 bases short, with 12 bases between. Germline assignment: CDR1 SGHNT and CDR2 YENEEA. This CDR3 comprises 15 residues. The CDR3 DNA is TGTGCCAGCAGCTTAAGTAGGTCTAGGCAAGAGACCCAGTACTTC. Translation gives CASSLSRSRQETQYF.

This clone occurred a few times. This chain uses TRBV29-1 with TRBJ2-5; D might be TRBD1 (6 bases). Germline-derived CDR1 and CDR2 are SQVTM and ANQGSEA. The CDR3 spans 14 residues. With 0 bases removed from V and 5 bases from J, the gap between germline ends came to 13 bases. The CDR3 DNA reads TGCAGCGTTGAAGAGTTCAGGGGCTTGGAGACCCAGTACTTC. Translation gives CSVEEFRGLETQYF. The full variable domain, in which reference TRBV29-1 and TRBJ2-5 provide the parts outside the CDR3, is SAVISQKPSRDICQRGTSLTIQCQVDSQVTMMFWYRQQPGQSLTLIATANQGSEATYESGFVIDKFPISRPNLTFSTLTVSNMSPEDSSIYLCSVEEFRGLETQYFGPGTRLLVL.

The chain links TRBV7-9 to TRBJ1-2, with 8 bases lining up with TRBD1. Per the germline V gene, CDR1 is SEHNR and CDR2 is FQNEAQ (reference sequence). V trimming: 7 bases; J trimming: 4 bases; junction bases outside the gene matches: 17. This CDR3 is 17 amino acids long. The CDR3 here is CASTRKAQGANFYGYTF. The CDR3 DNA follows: TGTGCCAGCACCAGAAAAGCGCAGGGGGCAAATTTCTATGGCTACACCTTC. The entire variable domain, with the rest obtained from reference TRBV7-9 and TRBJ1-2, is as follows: DTGVSQNPRHKITKRGQNVTFRCDPISEHNRLYWYRQTLGQGPEFLTYFQNEAQLEKSRLLSDRFSAERPKGSFSTLEIQRTEQGDSAMYLCASTRKAQGANFYGYTFGSGTRLTVV.

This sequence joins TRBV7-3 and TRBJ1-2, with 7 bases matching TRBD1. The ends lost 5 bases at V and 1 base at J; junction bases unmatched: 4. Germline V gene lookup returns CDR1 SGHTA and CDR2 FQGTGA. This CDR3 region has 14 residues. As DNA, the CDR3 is TGTGCCAGCAGCCCGACAGGGAATAACTATGGCTACACCTTC. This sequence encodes CASSPTGNNYGYTF.

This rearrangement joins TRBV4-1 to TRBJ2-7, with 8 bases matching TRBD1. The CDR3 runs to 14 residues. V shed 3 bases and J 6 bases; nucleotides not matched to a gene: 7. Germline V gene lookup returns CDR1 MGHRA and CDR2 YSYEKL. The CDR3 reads CASSHGTGDFEQYF. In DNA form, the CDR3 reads TGCGCCAGCAGCCATGGGACAGGCGACTTCGAGCAGTACTTC.

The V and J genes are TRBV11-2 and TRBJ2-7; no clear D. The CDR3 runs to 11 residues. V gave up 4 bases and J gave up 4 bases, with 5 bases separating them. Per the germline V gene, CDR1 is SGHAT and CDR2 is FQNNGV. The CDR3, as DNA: TGTGCCAGCAGCTCCCTATACGAGCAGTACTTC. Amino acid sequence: CASSSLYEQYF.

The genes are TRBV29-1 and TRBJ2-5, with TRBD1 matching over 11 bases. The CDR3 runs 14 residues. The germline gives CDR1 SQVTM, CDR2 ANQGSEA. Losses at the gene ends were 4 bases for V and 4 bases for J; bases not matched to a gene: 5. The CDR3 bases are TGCAGCGTTGCGGGACAGGGGGGGCGAGAGACCCAGTACTTC. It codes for CSVAGQGGRETQYF.

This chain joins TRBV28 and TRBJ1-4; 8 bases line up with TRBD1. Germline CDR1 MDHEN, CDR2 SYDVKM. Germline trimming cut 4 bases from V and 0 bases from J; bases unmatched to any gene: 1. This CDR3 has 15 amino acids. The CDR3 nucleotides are TGTGCCAGCAGTTCAGGGGGCACAACTAATGAAAAACTGTTTTTT. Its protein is CASSSGGTTNEKLFF.

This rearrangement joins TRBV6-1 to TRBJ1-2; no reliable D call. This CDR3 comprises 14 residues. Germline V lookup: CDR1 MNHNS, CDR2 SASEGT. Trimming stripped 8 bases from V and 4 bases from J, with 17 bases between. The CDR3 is CASAPGGIRYGYTF. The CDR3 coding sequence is TGTGCCAGCGCGCCCGGCGGGATTCGCTATGGCTACACCTTC.

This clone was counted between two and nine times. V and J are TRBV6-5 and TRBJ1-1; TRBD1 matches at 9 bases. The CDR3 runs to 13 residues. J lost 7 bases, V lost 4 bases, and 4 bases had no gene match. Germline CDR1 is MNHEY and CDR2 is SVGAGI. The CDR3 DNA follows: TGTGCCAGCAGTTGGGGACAGGGAGTTGAAGCTTTCTTT. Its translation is CASSWGQGVEAFF.

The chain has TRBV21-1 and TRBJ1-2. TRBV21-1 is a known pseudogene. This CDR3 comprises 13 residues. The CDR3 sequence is CALRAEPTYGYTF. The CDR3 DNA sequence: TGTGCCTTAAGAGCCGAGCCCACGTATGGCTACACCTTC.

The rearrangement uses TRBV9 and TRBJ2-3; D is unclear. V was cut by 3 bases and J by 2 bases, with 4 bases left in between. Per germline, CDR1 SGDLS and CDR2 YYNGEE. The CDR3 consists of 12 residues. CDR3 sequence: CASSAHTDTQYF. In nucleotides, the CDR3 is TGTGCCAGCAGCGCACACACAGATACGCAGTATTTT.

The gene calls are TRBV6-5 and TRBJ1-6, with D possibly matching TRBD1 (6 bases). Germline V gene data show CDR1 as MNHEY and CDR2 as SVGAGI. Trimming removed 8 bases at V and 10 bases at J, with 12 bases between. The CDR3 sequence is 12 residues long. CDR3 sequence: CASRTAVSPLHF. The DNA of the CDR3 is TGTGCCAGCCGGACAGCGGTATCACCCCTCCACTTT.

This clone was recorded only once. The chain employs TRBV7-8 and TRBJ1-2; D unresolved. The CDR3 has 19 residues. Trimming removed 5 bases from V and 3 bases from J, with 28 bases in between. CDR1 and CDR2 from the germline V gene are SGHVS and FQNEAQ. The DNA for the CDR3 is TGTGCCAGCAGCCCCCATCGGGGAAGAGGGAGAATTGTGGACTATGGCTACACCTTC. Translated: CASSPHRGRGRIVDYGYTF.

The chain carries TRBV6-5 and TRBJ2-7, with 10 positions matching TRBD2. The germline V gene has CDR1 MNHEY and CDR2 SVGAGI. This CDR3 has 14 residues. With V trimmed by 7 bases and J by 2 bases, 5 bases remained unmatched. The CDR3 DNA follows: TGTGCCAGCATTTTAGCGGGGGGAACCTACGAGCAGTACTTC. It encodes CASILAGGTYEQYF.

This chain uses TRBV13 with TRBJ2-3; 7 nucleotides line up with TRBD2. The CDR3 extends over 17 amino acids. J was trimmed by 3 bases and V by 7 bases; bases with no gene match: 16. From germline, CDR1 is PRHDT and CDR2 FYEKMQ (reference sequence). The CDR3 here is CASIEGGLGPRTDTQYF. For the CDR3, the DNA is TGTGCCAGCATCGAGGGAGGGCTAGGGCCTAGGACAGATACGCAGTATTTT.

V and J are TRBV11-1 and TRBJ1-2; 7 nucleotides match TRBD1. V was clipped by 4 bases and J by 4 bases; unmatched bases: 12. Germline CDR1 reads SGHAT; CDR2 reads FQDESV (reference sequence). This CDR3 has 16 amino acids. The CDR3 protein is CASSSGGRQDFYGYTF. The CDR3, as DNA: TGTGCCAGCAGCTCAGGGGGTCGACAGGACTTCTATGGCTACACCTTC.

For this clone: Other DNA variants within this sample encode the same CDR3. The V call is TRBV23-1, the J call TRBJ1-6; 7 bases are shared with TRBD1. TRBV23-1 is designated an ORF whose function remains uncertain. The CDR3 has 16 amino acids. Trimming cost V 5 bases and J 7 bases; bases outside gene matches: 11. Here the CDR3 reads CASSYDRVKINSPLHF. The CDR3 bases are TGCGCCAGCAGTTACGACAGGGTGAAAATCAATTCACCCCTCCACTTT.

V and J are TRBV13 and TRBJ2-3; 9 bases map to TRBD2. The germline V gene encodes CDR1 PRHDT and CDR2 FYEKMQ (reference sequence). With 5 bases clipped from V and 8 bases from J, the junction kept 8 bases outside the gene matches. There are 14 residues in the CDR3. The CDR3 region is CASSAGTSRGTQYF. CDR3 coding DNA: TGTGCCAGCAGCGCAGGGACTAGCAGGGGTACGCAGTATTTT.

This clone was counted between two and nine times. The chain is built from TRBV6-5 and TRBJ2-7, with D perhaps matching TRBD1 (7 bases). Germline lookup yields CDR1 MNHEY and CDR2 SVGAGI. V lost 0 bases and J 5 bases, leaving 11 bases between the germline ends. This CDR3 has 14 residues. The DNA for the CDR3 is TGTGCCAGCAGTTACTCAGGAGGGGGCCACGAGCAGTACTTC. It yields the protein CASSYSGGGHEQYF.

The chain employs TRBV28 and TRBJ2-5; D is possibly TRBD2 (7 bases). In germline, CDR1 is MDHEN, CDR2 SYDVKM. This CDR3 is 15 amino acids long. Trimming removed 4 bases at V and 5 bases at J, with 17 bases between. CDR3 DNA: TGTGCCAGCAGTTCCTCGTCGGGGGGCTGGGAGACCCAGTACTTC. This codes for CASSSSSGGWETQYF.

In nucleotides, the CDR3 is TGTGCCAGCAGCTCCCGTAATAGCGGCACCGGGGAGCTGTTTTTT. It yields the protein CASSSRNSGTGELFF. The chain carries TRBV7-2 and TRBJ2-2, with D possibly matching TRBD2 (6 bases). CDR3 length: 15 residues. The V end lost 4 bases, the J end lost 4 bases, and 13 bases lay between the germline ends. CDR1 is SGHTA and CDR2 is FQGNSA in the germline V gene.

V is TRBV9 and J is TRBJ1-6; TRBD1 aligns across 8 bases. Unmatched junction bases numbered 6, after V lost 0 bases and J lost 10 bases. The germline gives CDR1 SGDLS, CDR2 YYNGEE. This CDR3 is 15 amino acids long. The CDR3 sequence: CASSVGTGLGSPLHF. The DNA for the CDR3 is TGTGCCAGCAGCGTAGGGACAGGGCTAGGGTCACCCCTCCACTTT.

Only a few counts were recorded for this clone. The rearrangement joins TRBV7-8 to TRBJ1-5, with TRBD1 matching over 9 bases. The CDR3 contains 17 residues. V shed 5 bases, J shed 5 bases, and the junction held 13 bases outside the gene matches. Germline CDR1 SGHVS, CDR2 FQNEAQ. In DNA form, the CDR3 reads TGTGCCAGCAGCCCAATCGCCGGGACAGGGATCTATCAGCCCCAGCATTTT. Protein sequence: CASSPIAGTGIYQPQHF.